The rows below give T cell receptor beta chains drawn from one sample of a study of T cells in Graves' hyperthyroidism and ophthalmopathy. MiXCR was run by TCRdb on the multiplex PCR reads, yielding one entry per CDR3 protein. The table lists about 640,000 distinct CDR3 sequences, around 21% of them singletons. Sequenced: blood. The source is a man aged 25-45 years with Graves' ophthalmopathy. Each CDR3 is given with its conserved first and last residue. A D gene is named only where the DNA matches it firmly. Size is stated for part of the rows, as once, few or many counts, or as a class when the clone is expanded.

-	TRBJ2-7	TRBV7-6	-	CASSLGGRGLEQYF	TGTGCCAGCAGCTTAGGTGGTCGTGGCCTCGAGCAGTACTTC
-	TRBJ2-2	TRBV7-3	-	CASSLDRRENTGELFF	TGTGCCAGCAGCTTAGACCGGCGGGAAAACACCGGGGAGCTGTTTTTT
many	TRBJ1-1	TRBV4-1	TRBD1	CASSQDTTTGDTEAFF	TGCGCCAGCAGCCAAGACACTACGACAGGGGACACTGAAGCTTTCTTT
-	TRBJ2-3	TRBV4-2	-	CASSQDTTGGTDTQYF	TGTGCCAGCAGCCAAGATACAACGGGGGGCACAGATACGCAGTATTTT
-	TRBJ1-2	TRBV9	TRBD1	CASSSRTGAGGYTF	TGTGCCAGCAGCTCCAGGACAGGGGCCGGTGGCTACACCTTC
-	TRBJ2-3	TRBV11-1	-	CASSLVDSGTDTQYF	TGTGCCAGCAGCTTAGTAGACTCCGGCACAGATACGCAGTATTTT
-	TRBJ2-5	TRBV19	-	CASSIGRSSVHQETQYF	TGTGCCAGTAGTATAGGCCGCTCTAGCGTCCACCAAGAGACCCAGTACTTC
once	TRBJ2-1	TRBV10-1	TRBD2	CASSGTSGTYEQFF	TGCGCCAGCAGTGGGACTAGCGGGACGTATGAGCAGTTCTTC
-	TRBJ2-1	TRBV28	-	CASSQRGIFNEQFF	TGTGCCAGCAGCCAAAGAGGGATTTTCAATGAGCAGTTCTTC
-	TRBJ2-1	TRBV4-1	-	CASSPLNLRRPSYNEQFF	TGCGCCAGCAGCCCGCTTAATCTACGCAGGCCCTCCTACAATGAGCAGTTCTTC
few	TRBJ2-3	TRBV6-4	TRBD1	CASSPGQGGDTQYF	TGTGCCAGCAGTCCCGGACAGGGTGGAGATACGCAGTATTTT
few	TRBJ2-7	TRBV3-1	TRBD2	CASSQGSLAGVSYEQYF	TGTGCCAGCAGCCAAGGATCCCTTGCGGGAGTGTCCTACGAGCAGTACTTC
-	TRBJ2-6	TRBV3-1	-	CASSPQSAGSGANVLTF	TGTGCCAGCAGCCCTCAGAGTGCTGGCTCCGGGGCCAACGTCCTGACTTTC
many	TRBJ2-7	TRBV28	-	CASSYPGTSYEQYF	TGTGCCAGCAGCTATCCCGGGACGTCCTACGAGCAGTACTTC
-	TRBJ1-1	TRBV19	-	CASKGSALRTEAFF	TGTGCCAGTAAGGGCAGCGCGTTGAGAACTGAAGCTTTCTTT
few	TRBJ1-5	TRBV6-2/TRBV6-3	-	CASSFRTVNQPQHF	TGTGCCAGCAGTTTTAGGACAGTCAATCAGCCCCAGCATTTT
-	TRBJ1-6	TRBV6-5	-	CASSSGQLRDSPLHF	TGTGCCAGCAGTTCCGGACAGCTTAGGGATTCACCCCTCCACTTT
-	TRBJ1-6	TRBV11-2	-	CASSLEGGALSSPLHF	TGTGCCAGCAGCTTAGAGGGTGGGGCCCTTAGTTCACCCCTCCACTTT
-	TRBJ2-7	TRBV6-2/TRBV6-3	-	CASSYSSTGRSSYEQYF	TGTGCCAGCAGTTACTCGAGCACAGGGCGAAGCTCCTACGAGCAGTACTTC
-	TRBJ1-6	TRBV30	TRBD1	CAWIPPDRAENSPLHF	TGTGCCTGGATCCCCCCGGACAGGGCGGAGAATTCACCCCTCCACTTT
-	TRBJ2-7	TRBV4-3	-	CASSQDQTASYEQYF	TGCGCCAGCAGCCAAGATCAAACAGCTTCCTACGAGCAGTACTTC
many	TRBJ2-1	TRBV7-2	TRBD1	CASSLEQGVTHEQFF	TGTGCCAGCAGCTTAGAGCAGGGGGTAACTCATGAGCAGTTCTTC
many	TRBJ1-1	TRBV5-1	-	CASSLEGGRANTEAFF	TGCGCCAGCAGCTTGGAGGGGGGCAGGGCGAACACTGAAGCTTTCTTT
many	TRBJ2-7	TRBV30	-	CAWSLGIYEQYF	TGTGCCTGGAGTTTGGGAATCTACGAGCAGTACTTC
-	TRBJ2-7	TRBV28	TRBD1	CASSFVAGGPYEQYF	TGTGCCAGCAGTTTTGTTGCAGGGGGTCCCTACGAGCAGTACTTC
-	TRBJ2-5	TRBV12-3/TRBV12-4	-	CASSSKEQETQYF	TGTGCCAGCAGTTCCAAGGAACAAGAGACCCAGTACTTC
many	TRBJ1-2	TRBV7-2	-	CASSSGQLYGYTF	TGTGCCAGCAGCTCGGGCCAGTTATATGGCTACACCTTC
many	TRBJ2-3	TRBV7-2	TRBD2	CASSLGIAGDPITDTQYF	TGTGCCAGCAGCTTGGGAATAGCGGGAGACCCGATCACAGATACGCAGTATTTT
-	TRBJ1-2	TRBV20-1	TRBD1	CSARGDRGDYGYTF	TGCAGTGCTAGGGGGGACAGGGGGGATTATGGCTACACCTTC
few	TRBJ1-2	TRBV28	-	CASSGLRTSNYGYTF	TGTGCCAGCAGTGGACTCAGGACCTCTAACTATGGCTACACCTTC
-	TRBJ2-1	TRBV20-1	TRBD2	CSAGTSGAAAYEQFF	TGCAGTGCCGGGACTAGCGGGGCCGCTGCCTATGAGCAGTTCTTC
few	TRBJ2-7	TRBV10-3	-	CAISGKRGNEQYF	TGTGCCATCAGTGGGAAGAGGGGTAACGAGCAGTACTTC
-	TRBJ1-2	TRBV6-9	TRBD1	CASSSQGVNPYGYTF	TGTGCCAGCAGTTCACAGGGGGTGAACCCCTATGGCTACACCTTC
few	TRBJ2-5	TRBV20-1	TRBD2	CSARDTAGGRALETQYF	TGCAGTGCTAGAGATACGGCGGGCGGGAGGGCCCTCGAGACCCAGTACTTC
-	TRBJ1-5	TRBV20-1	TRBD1	CSARTGGAYQPQHF	TGCAGTGCTAGAACAGGGGGCGCGTATCAGCCCCAGCATTTT
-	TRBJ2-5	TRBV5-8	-	CASSLDQTQYF	TGTGCCAGCAGCTTGGATCAGACCCAGTACTTC
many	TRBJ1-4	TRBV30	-	CAWSVRLNEKLFF	TGTGCCTGGAGTGTGCGACTAAATGAAAAACTGTTTTTT
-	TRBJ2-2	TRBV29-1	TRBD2	CSVFRRLAGGGTGELFF	TGCAGCGTTTTCCGGAGGCTAGCGGGAGGGGGTACCGGGGAGCTGTTTTTT
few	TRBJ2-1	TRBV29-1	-	CSVDRGDLYNEQFF	TGCAGCGTTGATAGGGGTGACCTCTACAATGAGCAGTTCTTC
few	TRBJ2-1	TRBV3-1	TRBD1	CASSQTGATDNEQFF	TGTGCCAGCAGCCAAACAGGGGCCACCGATAATGAGCAGTTCTTC
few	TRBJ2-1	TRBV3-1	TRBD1	CASSQGQGEAEEQFF	TGTGCCAGCAGCCAAGGACAGGGAGAAGCCGAGGAGCAGTTCTTC
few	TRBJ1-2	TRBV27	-	CASSLQGISGGYTF	TGTGCCAGCAGTTTACAAGGGATCTCTGGCGGCTACACCTTC
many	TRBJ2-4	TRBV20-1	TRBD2	CSASRRETAKNIQYF	TGCAGTGCTAGTCGGCGGGAGACAGCCAAAAACATTCAGTACTTC
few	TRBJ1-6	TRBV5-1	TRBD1	CASSSYPGQGRYNSPLHF	TGCGCCAGCAGTTCCTATCCGGGACAGGGCCGCTATAATTCACCCCTCCACTTT
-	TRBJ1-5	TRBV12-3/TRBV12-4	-	CATGSSRNQPQHF	TGTGCCACTGGGTCCAGTCGCAATCAGCCCCAGCATTTT
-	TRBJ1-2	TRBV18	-	CASSPQEHNLYGYTF	TGTGCCAGCTCACCACAGGAGCATAACCTCTATGGCTACACCTTC
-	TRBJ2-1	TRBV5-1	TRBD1	CASSHLRTGSYNEQFF	TGCGCCAGCAGCCACCTGAGGACAGGCTCCTACAATGAGCAGTTCTTC
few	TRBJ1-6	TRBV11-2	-	CASSVSSSYNSPLHF	TGTGCCAGCAGCGTCAGTAGCTCCTATAATTCACCCCTCCACTTT
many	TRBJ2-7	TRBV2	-	CASTTSPYEQYF	TGTGCCAGCACTACTAGTCCCTACGAGCAGTACTTC
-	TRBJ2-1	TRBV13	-	CASSLGRRMQFF	TGTGCCAGCAGCTTAGGTAGGCGCATGCAGTTCTTC
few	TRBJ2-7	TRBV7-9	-	CASSPFSSYEQYF	TGTGCCAGCAGCCCGTTTAGCTCCTACGAGCAGTACTTC
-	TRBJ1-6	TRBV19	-	CASSIGGAGFNSPLHF	TGTGCCAGTAGTATAGGAGGGGCAGGATTCAATTCACCCCTCCACTTT
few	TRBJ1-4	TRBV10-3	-	CAISQSSFDNEKLFF	TGTGCCATCAGCCAGTCAAGCTTCGATAATGAAAAACTGTTTTTT
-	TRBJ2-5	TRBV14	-	CASSQEPSETQYF	TGTGCCAGCAGCCAAGAACCTTCGGAGACCCAGTACTTC